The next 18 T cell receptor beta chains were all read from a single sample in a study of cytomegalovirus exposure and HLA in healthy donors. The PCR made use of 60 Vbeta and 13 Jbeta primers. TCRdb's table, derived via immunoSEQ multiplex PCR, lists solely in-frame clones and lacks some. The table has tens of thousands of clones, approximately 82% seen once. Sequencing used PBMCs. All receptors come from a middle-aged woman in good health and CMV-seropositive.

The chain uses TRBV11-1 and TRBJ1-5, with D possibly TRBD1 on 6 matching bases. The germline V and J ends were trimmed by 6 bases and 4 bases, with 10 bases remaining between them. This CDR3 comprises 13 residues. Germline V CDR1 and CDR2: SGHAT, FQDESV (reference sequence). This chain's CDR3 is CASSEDRNQPQHF. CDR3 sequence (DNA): TGTGCCAGCAGTGAGGACAGAAATCAGCCCCAGCATTTT.

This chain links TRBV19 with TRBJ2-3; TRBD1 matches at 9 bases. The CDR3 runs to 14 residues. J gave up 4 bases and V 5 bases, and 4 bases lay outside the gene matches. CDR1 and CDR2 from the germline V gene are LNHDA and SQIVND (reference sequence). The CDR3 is CASSPGQGPDTQYF. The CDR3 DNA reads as TGTGCCAGTAGTCCGGGACAGGGACCAGATACGCAGTATTTT.

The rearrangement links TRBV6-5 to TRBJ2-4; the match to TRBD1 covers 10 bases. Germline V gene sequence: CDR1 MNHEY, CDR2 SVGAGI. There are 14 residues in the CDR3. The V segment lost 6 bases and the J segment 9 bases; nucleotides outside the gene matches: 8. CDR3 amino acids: CASRPDRGRGIQYF. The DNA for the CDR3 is TGTGCCAGCAGACCCGACAGGGGGCGCGGCATTCAGTACTTC.

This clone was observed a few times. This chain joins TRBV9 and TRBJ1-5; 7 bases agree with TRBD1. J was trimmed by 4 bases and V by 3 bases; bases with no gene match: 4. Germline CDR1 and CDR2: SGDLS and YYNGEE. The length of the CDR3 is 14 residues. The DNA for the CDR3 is TGTGCCAGCAGCGGGGGACAGCTAAATCAGCCCCAGCATTTT. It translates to CASSGGQLNQPQHF.

The CDR3 here is CASSQVLGGNYGYTF. Written as DNA, the CDR3 is TGCGCCAGCAGCCAAGTTTTGGGGGGTAACTATGGCTACACCTTC. This chain links TRBV4-1 with TRBJ1-2; D is possibly TRBD1 (5 bases). Trimming took 1 base from V and 1 from J, leaving 10 bases between them. Looked up from germline, CDR1 is MGHRA and CDR2 is YSYEKL. This CDR3 has 15 amino acids.

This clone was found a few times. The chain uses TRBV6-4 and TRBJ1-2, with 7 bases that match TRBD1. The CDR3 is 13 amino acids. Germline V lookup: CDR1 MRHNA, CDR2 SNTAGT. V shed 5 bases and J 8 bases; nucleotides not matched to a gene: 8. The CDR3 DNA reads TGTGCCAGCAGTCCCACAGGGGACGACGGCTACACCTTC. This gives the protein CASSPTGDDGYTF.

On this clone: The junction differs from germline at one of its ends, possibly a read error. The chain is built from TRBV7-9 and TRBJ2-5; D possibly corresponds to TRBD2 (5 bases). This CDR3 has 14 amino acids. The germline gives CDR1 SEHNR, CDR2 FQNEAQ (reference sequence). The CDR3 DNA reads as TGTTCCAGCAGCGCTAGAGCCGGGATAGAGACCCAGTACTTC. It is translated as CSSSARAGIETQYF.

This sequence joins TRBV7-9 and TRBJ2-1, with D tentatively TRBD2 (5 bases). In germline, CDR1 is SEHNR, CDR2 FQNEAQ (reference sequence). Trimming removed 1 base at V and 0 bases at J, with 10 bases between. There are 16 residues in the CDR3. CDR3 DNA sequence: TGTGCCAGCAGCTTAGATGTGGGGAGCTCCTACAATGAGCAGTTCTTC. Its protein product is CASSLDVGSSYNEQFF.

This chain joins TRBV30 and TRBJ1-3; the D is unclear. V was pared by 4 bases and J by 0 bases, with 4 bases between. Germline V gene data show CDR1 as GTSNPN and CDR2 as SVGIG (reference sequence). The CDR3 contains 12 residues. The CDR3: CAWTLSGNTIYF. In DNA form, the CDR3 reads TGTGCCTGGACCCTCTCTGGAAACACCATATATTTT. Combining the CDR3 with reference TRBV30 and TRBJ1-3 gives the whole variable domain SQTIHQWPATLVQPVGSPLSLECTVEGTSNPNLYWYRQAAGRGLQLLFYSVGIGQISSEVPQNLSASRPQDRQFILSSKKLLLSDSGFYLCAWTLSGNTIYFGEGSWLTVV.

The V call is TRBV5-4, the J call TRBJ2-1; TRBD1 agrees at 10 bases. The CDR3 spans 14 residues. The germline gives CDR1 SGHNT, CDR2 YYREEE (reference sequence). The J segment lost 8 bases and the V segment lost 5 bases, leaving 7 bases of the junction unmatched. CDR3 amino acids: CASRSGQGGDEQFF. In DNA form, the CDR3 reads TGTGCCAGCAGATCCGGACAGGGGGGCGATGAGCAGTTCTTC.

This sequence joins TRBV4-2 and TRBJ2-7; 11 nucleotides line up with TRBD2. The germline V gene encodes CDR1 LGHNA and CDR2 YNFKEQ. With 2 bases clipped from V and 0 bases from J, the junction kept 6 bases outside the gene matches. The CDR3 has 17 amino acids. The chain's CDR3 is CASSQLAGGLSSYEQYF. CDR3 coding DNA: TGTGCCAGCAGCCAACTAGCGGGGGGATTAAGCTCCTACGAGCAGTACTTC.

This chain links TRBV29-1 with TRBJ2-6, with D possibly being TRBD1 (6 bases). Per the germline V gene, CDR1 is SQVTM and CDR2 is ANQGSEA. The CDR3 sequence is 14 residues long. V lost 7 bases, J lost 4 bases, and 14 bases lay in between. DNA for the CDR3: TGCAGCGCTAAGACAGGTTCAGGGGCCAACGTCCTGACTTTC. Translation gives CSAKTGSGANVLTF.

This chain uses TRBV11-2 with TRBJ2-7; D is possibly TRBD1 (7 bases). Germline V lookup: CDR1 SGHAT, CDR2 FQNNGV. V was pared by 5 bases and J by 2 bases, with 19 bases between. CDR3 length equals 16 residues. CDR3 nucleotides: TGTGCCAGCAGCAAACAAATTCAGGGGGGCGCCTACGAGCAGTACTTC. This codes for CASSKQIQGGAYEQYF.

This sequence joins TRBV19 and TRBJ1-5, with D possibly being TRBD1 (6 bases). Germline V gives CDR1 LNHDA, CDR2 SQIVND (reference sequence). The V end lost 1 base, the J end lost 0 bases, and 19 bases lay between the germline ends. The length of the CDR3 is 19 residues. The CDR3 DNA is TGTGCCAGTAGTATAGGGGTGAGGGTAGGGGGATATAGCAATCAGCCCCAGCATTTT. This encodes CASSIGVRVGGYSNQPQHF.

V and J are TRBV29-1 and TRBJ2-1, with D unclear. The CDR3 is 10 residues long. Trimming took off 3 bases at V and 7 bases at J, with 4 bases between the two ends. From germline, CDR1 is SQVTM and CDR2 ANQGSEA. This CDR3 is CSVDPNEQFF. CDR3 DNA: TGCAGCGTTGACCCTAATGAGCAGTTCTTC.

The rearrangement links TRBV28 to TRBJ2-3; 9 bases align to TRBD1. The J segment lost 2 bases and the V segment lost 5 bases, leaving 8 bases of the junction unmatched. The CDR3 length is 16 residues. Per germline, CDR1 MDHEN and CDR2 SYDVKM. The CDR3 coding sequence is TGTGCCAGCAGTGGCCGGGACAGGGAAAACACAGATACGCAGTATTTT. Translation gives CASSGRDRENTDTQYF.

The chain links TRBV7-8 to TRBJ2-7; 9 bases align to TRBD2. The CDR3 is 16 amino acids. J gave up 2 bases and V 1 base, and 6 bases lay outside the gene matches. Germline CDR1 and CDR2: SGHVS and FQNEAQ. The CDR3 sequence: CASSLERLAATYEQYF. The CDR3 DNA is TGTGCCAGCAGCTTAGAAAGACTAGCGGCTACCTACGAGCAGTACTTC.

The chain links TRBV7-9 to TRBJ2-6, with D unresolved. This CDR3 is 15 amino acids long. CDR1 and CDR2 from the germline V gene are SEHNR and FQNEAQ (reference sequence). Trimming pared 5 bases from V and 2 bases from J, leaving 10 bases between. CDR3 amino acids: CASSPDFAGANVLTF. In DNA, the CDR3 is TGTGCCAGCAGCCCAGATTTTGCTGGGGCCAACGTCCTGACTTTC.